There are a few counts of the clone carrying this T cell receptor (beta chain). The data are from a study of T cells after yellow fever vaccination. Study as a whole: Each low-cell-number fraction was prepared by means of SMART-Seq v4 Ultra Low Input.

A universal primer site and UMIs were added as TCR cDNA was made by 5'RACE template switching. MiXCR, run by TCRdb on the 5' RACE reads, gives a single entry per CDR3 protein. This sample has some 160,000 distinct CDR3 sequences, with 6% to 7.5% found just once. The sequence was obtained from a man aged 18 to 30 who received the YFV17D yellow fever vaccine. The input for sequencing was CD4+ T cells sorted from PBMCs, taken about 5 days after the first yellow fever vaccination.

CDR3 loop: CSVERTGPVYEQYF. The CDR3 coding sequence is TGCAGCGTGGAGAGGACAGGCCCCGTCTACGAGCAGTACTTC. The rearrangement joins TRBV29-1 to TRBJ2-7, with 7 positions matching TRBD1. CDR3 length equals 14 residues. CDR1 SQVTM and CDR2 ANQGSEA come from the germline V gene. The V segment lost 6 bases and the J segment 3 bases; nucleotides outside the gene matches: 11.